The clone carrying this TCR beta chain is categorized as large. Its target is unknown. This record comes from a study of T cell repertoires in cytomegalovirus infection. The V end was cut by 5 bases, the J end by 0 bases, with 22 bases between. The CDR3 length is 19 residues. Germline loops: CDR1 MNHNS, CDR2 SASEGT. Via MiXCR, TCRdb re-called the reads, giving one row per CDR3 protein. This table has about 60,000 distinct CDR3 sequences, 33% appearing once. The chain couples TRBV6-1 to TRBJ2-2; D is unresolved. Sequenced input: PBMCs, sequenced either directly or after in vitro stimulation (not recorded which). The clonotype originates from a human donor in good health (CMV status not recorded). Some clones in this sample may be carry-over from other donors' samples. Written as DNA, the CDR3 is TGTGCCAGCAGTATCGAATACCAAGAAGGGCGACCGAACACCGGGGAGCTGTTTTTT. This codes for CASSIEYQEGRPNTGELFF.